This T cell receptor beta chain was captured by sequencing in a study of shared clonotypes between healthy human individuals. Source study methods: Junction-only immunoSEQ sequences carried no quality scores, so filtering differed. Generated by immunoSEQ multiplex PCR, the TCRdb table keeps only in-frame clones and is missing some. V, J and clone size are those of that table, while D and trimming were read from the DNA. Here the sample spans about 1 million clones, approximately 80% being singletons. V was trimmed by 0 bases and J by 7 bases, leaving 14 bases between them. Germline assignment: CDR1 SGDLS and CDR2 YYNGEE. This CDR3 spans 14 amino acids. Study results and caveats: A few donors held approximately 4.5% of naive CD4 clonotypes in common.

About this clone: The antigen is not known.

The receptor's source is a man between 18 and 29 years old in good health. Some clones in this sample may be carry-over from other donors' samples. The rearrangement uses TRBV9 and TRBJ2-7; TRBD1 is a possible D gene (5 bases). Source material: memory CD4+ T cells from PBMCs. Subset specified: CD45RA-negative fraction. The CDR3 reads CASSVEPAYREQYF. The DNA for the CDR3 is TGTGCCAGCAGCGTAGAGCCAGCTTACAGGGAGCAGTACTTC.